This T cell receptor beta chain was captured in a study of CD8 T cells in ankylosing spondylitis. This clonotype has more than one count but fewer than ten. MiXCR was run by TCRdb on the 5' RACE reads, yielding one entry per CDR3 protein. The sample consists of 150,000 to 200,000 distinct CDR3 sequences, approximately 18% of them appearing once. The germline V gene has CDR1 DFQATT and CDR2 SNEGSKA (reference sequence). CDR3 length: 14 amino acids. Trimming left V 8 bases short and J 3 bases short, with 16 bases between. This chain connects TRBV20-1 to TRBJ2-2; D may correspond to TRBD1 or TRBD2 (6 bases each). Sequencing was performed on blood, either unsorted or a sorted T cell fraction (not recorded which). The source of this sequence is a male donor aged 5-29 years with ankylosing spondylitis or in good health (not recorded which). CDR3 amino acids: CSTGRGLDTGELFF. The DNA of the CDR3 is TGCAGTACAGGACGGGGGCTCGACACCGGGGAGCTGTTTTTT.